This TCR beta chain is drawn from a study of glioma-infiltrating T cells. Study-level information: Presurgical dexamethasone in glioma patients lasted six or fewer days.

The iRepertoire nested amplicon-rescue multiplex PCR amplified TCR alpha and beta CDR3s from RNA. For one-step reverse transcription and amplification, roughly 95-400 ng of tissue mRNA or PBMC total RNA was used. In TCRdb, the multiplex PCR reads were re-called with MiXCR into one record per CDR3 protein. This table has 300,000 to 450,000 distinct CDR3 sequences, roughly 41% appearing once. Findings of the study overall: Gliomas, especially low-grade, showed above-expected tissue-blood divergence; non-neoplastic patients showed below. Tissue and blood shared very few CDR3 sequences.

This clonotype was seen a handful of times. Its antigen is unknown. One end of the junction varies from germline; a read error may be responsible. Specimen: glioma tissue, nonneoplastic brain tissue, or PBMCs (not recorded which). The TCR comes from a human donor with low-grade glioma or glioblastoma, undergoing nonglioma brain surgery, or in good health (not recorded which).

The DNA of the CDR3 is TGTGCTAGCAGCTTAGCGGCGGGAGCCCACGGGGAGACCCAGTACTTC. Translation gives CASSLAAGAHGETQYF. This chain uses TRBV7-7 with TRBJ2-5; 7 bases line up with TRBD2. CDR1 and CDR2 (germline): SSHAT, FNYEAQ (reference sequence). This CDR3 is 16 amino acids long.